Listed below are T cell receptor beta chains from one sample, sequenced in a study of blood T cells in healthy people across ages. TCRdb reprocessed the 5' RACE reads with MiXCR, giving one entry per CDR3 protein. Here the sample spans 1.2 million to 1.5 million distinct CDR3 sequences, around 39% being singletons. Sample: blood. These receptors were taken from a young woman in good health. The CDR3 runs from the conserved cysteine through the conserved F or W. Each record gives: clone size, D gene, J gene, V gene, CDR3 DNA, CDR3 protein. The D gene is left open where the match is weak. Size values are once, few and many counts, or a class for expanded clones, and some rows have none.

size: .
D: .
J: TRBJ1-1
V: TRBV11-2
DNA: TGTGCCAGCAGTCCCTTGGGGACGGGGGGAAAGAACACTGAAGCTTTCTTT
CDR3: CASSPLGTGGKNTEAFF

size: few
D: .
J: TRBJ1-2
V: TRBV7-9
DNA: TGTGCCAGCAGCTTATGGCAGGGAAAGGCCTATGGCTACACCTTC
CDR3: CASSLWQGKAYGYTF

size: few
D: .
J: TRBJ2-3
V: TRBV10-3
DNA: TGTGCCATCAGTGGCGGGGATGGGGGCGCAGATACGCAGTATTTT
CDR3: CAISGGDGGADTQYF

size: .
D: TRBD1
J: TRBJ1-1
V: TRBV5-1
DNA: TGCGCCAGCAGCTCCCAAGGGGGCGTAAAGAAAACTGAAGCTTTCTTT
CDR3: CASSSQGGVKKTEAFF

size: .
D: .
J: TRBJ2-7
V: TRBV9
DNA: TGTGCCAGCAGCGTATTTGGCAGCGAAAACAATGAGCAGTACTTC
CDR3: CASSVFGSENNEQYF

size: .
D: .
J: TRBJ1-1
V: TRBV27
DNA: TGTGCCAGCAGTTCCGGGCATTTTGACAGGACCACTGAAGCTTTCTTT
CDR3: CASSSGHFDRTTEAFF

size: .
D: .
J: TRBJ2-3
V: TRBV27
DNA: TGTGCCAGCAGTTCCGGTACAATGAGCACAGATACGCAGTATTTT
CDR3: CASSSGTMSTDTQYF

size: few
D: .
J: TRBJ2-2
V: TRBV12-3/TRBV12-4
DNA: TGTGCCAGCAGTTTCGCGAACACCGGGGAGCTGTTTTTT
CDR3: CASSFANTGELFF

size: few
D: .
J: TRBJ1-1
V: TRBV6-5
DNA: TGTGCCAGCAGCCGCCCGGGGAACACTGAAGCTTTCTTT
CDR3: CASSRPGNTEAFF

size: .
D: .
J: TRBJ1-2
V: TRBV29-1
DNA: TGCAGCGTTCCCGTGGATGGCTACACCTTC
CDR3: CSVPVDGYTF

size: few
D: .
J: TRBJ2-7
V: TRBV19
DNA: TGTGCCAGTAACAGAGGGCCCTACGAGCAGTACTTC
CDR3: CASNRGPYEQYF

size: .
D: .
J: TRBJ1-2
V: TRBV6-2/TRBV6-3
DNA: TGTGCCAGCAGGCTCGAAATGGGGAGCTACACCTTC
CDR3: CASRLEMGSYTF

size: .
D: .
J: TRBJ2-7
V: TRBV6-2/TRBV6-3
DNA: TGTGCCAGCAGTTACCAGAGCCCGAGCTCCTACGAGCAGCACTTC
CDR3: CASSYQSPSSYEQHF

size: .
D: .
J: TRBJ2-1
V: TRBV4-1
DNA: TGCGCCAGCAGCCAAGATCCCCAGAGGGTGACCTACAATGAGCAGTTCTTC
CDR3: CASSQDPQRVTYNEQFF

size: .
D: TRBD2
J: TRBJ2-2
V: TRBV20-1
DNA: TGCAGTGCCCGTCGGGGGACTAGCGGGAGAGGAGGGGAGCTGTTTTTT
CDR3: CSARRGTSGRGGELFF

size: .
D: .
J: TRBJ1-4
V: TRBV15
DNA: TGTGCCACCAGTGGCAGGGTCGATGAAAAACTGTTTTTT
CDR3: CATSGRVDEKLFF

size: few
D: .
J: TRBJ2-3
V: TRBV20-1
DNA: TGCAGTGCTAACCCGGGTGGAGATACGCAGTATTTT
CDR3: CSANPGGDTQYF

size: .
D: .
J: TRBJ1-1
V: TRBV27
DNA: TGTGCCAGCAGCCCGAGGCCGGGGGCGGAGGACACTGAAGCTTTCTTT
CDR3: CASSPRPGAEDTEAFF

size: .
D: .
J: TRBJ1-3
V: TRBV28
DNA: TGTGCCCCTGGAAACACCATATATTTT
CDR3: CAPGNTIYF

size: few
D: .
J: TRBJ2-4
V: TRBV12-3/TRBV12-4
DNA: TGTGCCAGCAGTTTAGAGGAGTACAGGGAGCTAGCCAAAAACATTCAGTACTTC
CDR3: CASSLEEYRELAKNIQYF

size: .
D: .
J: TRBJ2-1
V: TRBV18
DNA: TGTGCCAGCTCACCGAGGGCTGGCATTACGAATGAGCAGTTCTTC
CDR3: CASSPRAGITNEQFF

size: .
D: .
J: TRBJ2-1
V: TRBV2
DNA: TGTGCCAGCAGGGGGACTGATCCTAGCTCCTACAATGAGCAGTTCTTC
CDR3: CASRGTDPSSYNEQFF